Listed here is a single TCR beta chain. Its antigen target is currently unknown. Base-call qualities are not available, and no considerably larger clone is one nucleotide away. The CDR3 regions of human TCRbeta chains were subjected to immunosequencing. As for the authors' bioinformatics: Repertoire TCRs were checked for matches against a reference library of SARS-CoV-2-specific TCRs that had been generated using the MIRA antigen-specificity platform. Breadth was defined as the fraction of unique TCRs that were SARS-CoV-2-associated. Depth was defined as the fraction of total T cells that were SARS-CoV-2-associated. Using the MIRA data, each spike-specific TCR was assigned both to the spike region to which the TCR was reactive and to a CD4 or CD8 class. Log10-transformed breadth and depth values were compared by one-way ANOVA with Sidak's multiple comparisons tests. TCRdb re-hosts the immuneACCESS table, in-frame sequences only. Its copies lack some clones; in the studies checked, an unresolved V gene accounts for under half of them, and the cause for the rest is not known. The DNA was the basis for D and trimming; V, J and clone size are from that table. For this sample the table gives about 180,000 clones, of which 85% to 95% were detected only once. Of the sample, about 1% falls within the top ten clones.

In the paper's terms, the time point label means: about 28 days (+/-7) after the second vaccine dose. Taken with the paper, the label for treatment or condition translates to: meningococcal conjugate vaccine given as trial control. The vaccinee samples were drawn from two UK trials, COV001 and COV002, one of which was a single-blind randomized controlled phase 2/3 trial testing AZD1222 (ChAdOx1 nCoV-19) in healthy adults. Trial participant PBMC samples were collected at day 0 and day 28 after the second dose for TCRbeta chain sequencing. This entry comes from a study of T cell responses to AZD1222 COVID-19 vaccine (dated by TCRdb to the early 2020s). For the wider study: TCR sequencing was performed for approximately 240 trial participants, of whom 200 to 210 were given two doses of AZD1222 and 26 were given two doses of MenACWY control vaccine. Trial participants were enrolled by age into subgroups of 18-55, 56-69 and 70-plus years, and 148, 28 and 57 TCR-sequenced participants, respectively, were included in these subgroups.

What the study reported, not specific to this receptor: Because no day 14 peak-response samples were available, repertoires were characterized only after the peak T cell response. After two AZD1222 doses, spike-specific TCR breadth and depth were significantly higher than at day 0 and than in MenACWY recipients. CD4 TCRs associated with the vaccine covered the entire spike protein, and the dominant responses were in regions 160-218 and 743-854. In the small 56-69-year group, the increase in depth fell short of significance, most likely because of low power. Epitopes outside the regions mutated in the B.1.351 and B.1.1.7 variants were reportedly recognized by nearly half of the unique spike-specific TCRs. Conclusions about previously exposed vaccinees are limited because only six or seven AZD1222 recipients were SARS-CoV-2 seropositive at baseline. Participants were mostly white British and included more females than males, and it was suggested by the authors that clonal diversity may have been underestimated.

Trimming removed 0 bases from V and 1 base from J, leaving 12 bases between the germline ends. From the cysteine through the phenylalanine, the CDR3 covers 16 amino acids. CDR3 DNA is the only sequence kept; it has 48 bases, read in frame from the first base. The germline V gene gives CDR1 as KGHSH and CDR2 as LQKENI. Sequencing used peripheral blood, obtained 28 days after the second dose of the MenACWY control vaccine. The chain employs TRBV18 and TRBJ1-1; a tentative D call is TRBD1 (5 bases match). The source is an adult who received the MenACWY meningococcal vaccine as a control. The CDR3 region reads CASSPPIGTRNTEAFF. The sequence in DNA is TGTGCCAGCTCACCACCGATAGGGACGAGGAACACTGAAGCTTTCTTT.